This is a list of T cell receptor beta chains from one sample in a study of CD8+CD57+ T cells in acquired aplastic anemia. TCRdb reprocessed the reads with MiXCR, giving one entry per CDR3 protein. The profile shows about 120,000 distinct CDR3 sequences, almost 40% of them singletons. Material: sorted CD4+, CD8+, or CD8+CD57+ T cells (not recorded which) from PBMCs. These receptors were taken from a human donor with aplastic anemia. Each CDR3 is given with its conserved first and last residue. D genes are given only for firm matches. Rows may omit the clone size; those that give it use once, few, many or a size class.

size	J	length	V	D	CDR3	DNA
NA	TRBJ1-2	13	TRBV29-1	TRBD1	CSVEEGGDYGYTF	TGCAGCGTTGAAGAAGGGGGCGACTATGGCTACACCTTC
NA	TRBJ2-1	13	TRBV19	NA	CASSKVSDNEQFF	TGTGCCAGTAGTAAAGTGTCGGACAATGAGCAGTTCTTC
many	TRBJ2-7	15	TRBV7-8	NA	CASSPLRTSSYEQYF	TGTGCCAGCAGCCCTTTGCGGACGAGCTCCTACGAGCAGTACTTC
many	TRBJ2-3	16	TRBV6-1	NA	CASSTPSGGSTDTQYF	TGTGCCAGCAGTACCCCCTCGGGCGGGTCCACAGATACGCAGTATTTT
NA	TRBJ1-2	15	TRBV5-1	TRBD1	CASTLRTGGVGGHTF	TGCGCCAGCACCCTCCGGACAGGGGGCGTTGGTGGCCACACCTTC
many	TRBJ2-1	16	TRBV19	TRBD1	CASSINRDRVNNEQFF	TGTGCCAGTAGTATTAATCGGGACAGGGTAAACAATGAGCAGTTCTTC
many	TRBJ1-5	14	TRBV6-5	NA	CASSYSTGNQPQHF	TGTGCCAGCAGTTACTCAACAGGGAATCAGCCCCAGCATTTT
NA	TRBJ1-6	12	TRBV10-1	NA	CASSERRPPLHF	TGCGCCAGCAGTGAACGGCGGCCACCCCTCCACTTT
many	TRBJ2-2	18	TRBV19	NA	CASSIGPGPRPAPGELFF	TGTGCCAGTAGTATAGGACCGGGACCAAGACCAGCACCCGGGGAGCTGTTTTTT
NA	TRBJ1-1	13	TRBV6-1	NA	CASNIKGRAEAFF	TGTGCCAGCAACATTAAGGGACGGGCTGAAGCTTTCTTT
NA	TRBJ2-7	16	TRBV2	NA	CASSEWSYGGPDEQYF	TGTGCCAGCAGTGAATGGTCGTACGGGGGGCCGGACGAGCAGTACTTC
once	TRBJ2-5	16	TRBV7-6	TRBD1	CASSGRTGGAGKTQYF	TGTGCCAGCAGCGGCCGCACAGGGGGCGCTGGGAAGACCCAGTACTTC
NA	TRBJ1-1	13	TRBV10-3	NA	CAISEGGGKGAFF	TGTGCCATCAGTGAGGGCGGGGGCAAAGGAGCTTTCTTT
NA	TRBJ2-5	15	TRBV24-1	NA	CATSDFVGLWLHLRF	NA
NA	TRBJ1-4	15	TRBV10-3	TRBD1	CAISDPGQGGEKLFF	TGTGCCATCAGTGACCCGGGACAGGGGGGTGAAAAACTGTTTTTT
many	TRBJ1-1	13	TRBV5-5	NA	CASIPLVNTEAFF	TGTGCCAGCATTCCCCTAGTGAACACTGAAGCTTTCTTT
NA	TRBJ2-1	14	TRBV6-2/TRBV6-3	TRBD2	CASSYSGTSWEQFF	TGTGCCAGCAGTTACTCCGGGACTAGCTGGGAGCAGTTCTTC
many	TRBJ1-1	14	TRBV5-8	TRBD1	CASSYRDRATEAFF	TGTGCCAGCAGCTACCGGGACAGGGCGACTGAAGCTTTCTTT
many	TRBJ1-1	15	TRBV11-2	TRBD1	CASSGEGTGETEAFF	TGTGCCAGCAGCGGAGAGGGGACAGGGGAAACTGAAGCTTTCTTT
few	TRBJ2-3	15	TRBV6-2/TRBV6-3	NA	CASRTSGMGTDTQYF	TGTGCCAGCAGAACCTCAGGGATGGGCACAGATACGCAGTATTTT
few	TRBJ2-1	16	TRBV7-8	TRBD1	CASSTRTGVDYNEQFF	TGTGCCAGCAGCACCCGGACAGGGGTGGACTACAATGAGCAGTTCTTC
NA	TRBJ1-5	12	TRBV7-9	NA	CASSPEGQPQHF	TGTGCCAGCTCACCAGAGGGTCAGCCCCAGCATTTT
NA	TRBJ1-1	14	TRBV7-9	NA	CASSVGHVNTEAFF	TGTGCCAGCAGCGTGGGACACGTGAACACTGAAGCTTTCTTT
many	TRBJ1-1	13	TRBV6-4	NA	CASSDSGVTEAFF	TGTGCCAGCAGTGACTCAGGAGTCACTGAAGCTTTCTTT
once	TRBJ1-1	14	TRBV2	NA	CASSDRGTGTEAFF	TGTGCCAGCAGTGATAGAGGGACGGGGACCGAAGCTTTCTTT
many	TRBJ1-3	13	TRBV19	NA	CASSIATGNTIYF	TGTGCCAGTAGTATTGCCACTGGAAACACCATATATTTT
many	TRBJ2-1	14	TRBV4-1	NA	CASSHPNRVNEQFF	TGCGCCAGCAGCCATCCCAACAGGGTCAATGAGCAGTTCTTC
NA	TRBJ2-1	16	TRBV24-1	TRBD2	CATSGTSGVGYNEQFF	TGTGCCACCAGTGGAACTAGCGGGGTTGGGTACAATGAGCAGTTCTTC